The rows below give T cell receptor beta chains drawn from one sample of a study of control samples from healthy donors and cancer patients. The method was immunoSEQ multiplex PCR; TCRdb's version includes in-frame clones alone and lacks a portion of them. This sample has 130,000 to 150,000 clones; 75% to 90% occur once, and the top ten carry roughly 5%. The sample comprised blood. These receptors all come from a man aged 25-40 years in good health. Each CDR3 is given with its conserved first and last residue. Fields, in order: V gene, D gene, J gene, clone size, CDR3 DNA, CDR3 protein. A D gene is named only where the DNA matches it firmly. The size field is filled for only some rows; it gives once, few, many or a size class.

v_gene: TRBV7-8; d_gene: TRBD2; j_gene: TRBJ2-7; abundance: once; CDR3nt: TGTGCCAGCAGCTTAGCATCTAGCGGGAATGTCTACGAGCAGTACTTC; CDR3aa: CASSLASSGNVYEQYF
v_gene: TRBV10-3; d_gene: .; j_gene: TRBJ1-6; abundance: .; CDR3nt: TGTGCCATCAGTGAGGGGCGCGATTCACCCCTCCACTTT; CDR3aa: CAISEGRDSPLHF
v_gene: TRBV7-2; d_gene: .; j_gene: TRBJ2-2; abundance: .; CDR3nt: TGTGCCAGCAGCGTACCCTTGACAGCTGACACCGGGGAGCTGTTTTTT; CDR3aa: CASSVPLTADTGELFF
v_gene: TRBV5-8; d_gene: .; j_gene: TRBJ1-1; abundance: .; CDR3nt: TGTGCCAGCAGCACCATAGGCGGGCCCACTGAAGCTTTCTTT; CDR3aa: CASSTIGGPTEAFF
v_gene: TRBV6-5; d_gene: .; j_gene: TRBJ2-5; abundance: once; CDR3nt: TGTGCCAGCACCGACTGGCAAGAGACCCAGTACTTC; CDR3aa: CASTDWQETQYF
v_gene: TRBV5-1; d_gene: .; j_gene: TRBJ2-7; abundance: .; CDR3nt: TGCGCCAGCAGCTCAGGACGGAATTCCTACGAGCAGTACTTC; CDR3aa: CASSSGRNSYEQYF
v_gene: TRBV9; d_gene: TRBD1; j_gene: TRBJ2-1; abundance: .; CDR3nt: TGTGCCAGCAGCCCCCACAGGGGGCGAAAGTCCTACAATGAGCAGTTCTTC; CDR3aa: CASSPHRGRKSYNEQFF
v_gene: TRBV7-3; d_gene: .; j_gene: TRBJ2-1; abundance: .; CDR3nt: TGTGCCAGCAGCCCGGGGAGCTACAATGAGCAGTTCTTC; CDR3aa: CASSPGSYNEQFF
v_gene: TRBV7-9; d_gene: .; j_gene: TRBJ2-5; abundance: .; CDR3nt: TGTGCCAGCAGCTTAGGGGGTCAGGGCCGTCAAGAGACCCAGTACTTC; CDR3aa: CASSLGGQGRQETQYF
v_gene: TRBV5-5; d_gene: .; j_gene: TRBJ1-3; abundance: .; CDR3nt: TGTGCCAGCATTTCCTCTGGAAACACCATATATTTT; CDR3aa: CASISSGNTIYF
v_gene: TRBV6-1; d_gene: .; j_gene: TRBJ2-2; abundance: few; CDR3nt: TGTGCCAGCAGTGAAGCGTTGGTGGGCAGTGCGAACACCGGGGAGCTGTTTTTT; CDR3aa: CASSEALVGSANTGELFF
v_gene: TRBV24-1; d_gene: .; j_gene: TRBJ2-7; abundance: once; CDR3nt: TGTGCCACCAGTGATGCTCCCTTAGGCAGAATCTCCTACGAGCAGTACTTC; CDR3aa: CATSDAPLGRISYEQYF
v_gene: TRBV24-1; d_gene: TRBD2; j_gene: TRBJ2-2; abundance: .; CDR3nt: TGTGCCACCAGTGAAATAGCGGGACCTGGGGAGCTGTTTTTT; CDR3aa: CATSEIAGPGELFF
v_gene: TRBV4-3; d_gene: .; j_gene: TRBJ2-3; abundance: once; CDR3nt: TGCGCCAGCAGCCAAGATTGGGGGAGTAGCACAGATACGCAGTATTTT; CDR3aa: CASSQDWGSSTDTQYF
v_gene: TRBV28; d_gene: .; j_gene: TRBJ1-2; abundance: .; CDR3nt: TGTGCCAGCAGTTTAGGGGGGTCTACAGGGACGCTCGATGGCTACACCTTC; CDR3aa: CASSLGGSTGTLDGYTF
v_gene: TRBV6-6; d_gene: TRBD1; j_gene: TRBJ1-6; abundance: once; CDR3nt: TGTGCCAGCAGTCGAACCGGGACAGCGAATAATTCACCCCTCCACTTT; CDR3aa: CASSRTGTANNSPLHF
v_gene: TRBV4-3; d_gene: .; j_gene: TRBJ1-5; abundance: .; CDR3nt: TGCGCCAGCAGCCGAGCTCGAGAGAGCAATCAGCCCCAGCATTTT; CDR3aa: CASSRARESNQPQHF
v_gene: TRBV11-3; d_gene: .; j_gene: TRBJ1-2; abundance: .; CDR3nt: TGTGCCAGCAGCTTAGACGCCGGGACCTCTAACTATGGCTACACCTTC; CDR3aa: CASSLDAGTSNYGYTF
v_gene: TRBV9; d_gene: .; j_gene: TRBJ2-7; abundance: .; CDR3nt: TGTGCCAGCAGCCCTAGGGCCGGACAGAGGGACGAGCAGTACTTC; CDR3aa: CASSPRAGQRDEQYF
v_gene: TRBV3-1/TRBV3-2; d_gene: TRBD1; j_gene: TRBJ1-2; abundance: .; CDR3nt: TGTGCCAGCAGCCAAACCCAAGGGACAGGGGGCCTGTTTGGCTACACCTTC; CDR3aa: CASSQTQGTGGLFGYTF
v_gene: TRBV27; d_gene: .; j_gene: TRBJ1-6; abundance: once; CDR3nt: TGTGCCAGCAGTTTTACCCCTCTCTATAATTCACCCCTCCACTTT; CDR3aa: CASSFTPLYNSPLHF
v_gene: TRBV4-3; d_gene: .; j_gene: TRBJ2-3; abundance: .; CDR3nt: TGCGCCAGCAGCCTAGACGGGGATCGCACAGATACGCAGTATTTT; CDR3aa: CASSLDGDRTDTQYF
v_gene: TRBV5-6; d_gene: .; j_gene: TRBJ2-7; abundance: .; CDR3nt: TGTGCCAGCAGCATCCGGGACTCTAACTACGAGCAGTACTTC; CDR3aa: CASSIRDSNYEQYF
v_gene: TRBV4-1; d_gene: .; j_gene: TRBJ2-6; abundance: .; CDR3nt: TGCGCCAGCGGTAGGGGGGGCACTGGGGCCAACGTCCTGACTTTC; CDR3aa: CASGRGGTGANVLTF
v_gene: TRBV18; d_gene: .; j_gene: TRBJ1-5; abundance: .; CDR3nt: TGTGCCAGCTCACCAGGGCAAAAGGGACAGCCCCAGCATTTT; CDR3aa: CASSPGQKGQPQHF
v_gene: TRBV6-2/TRBV6-3; d_gene: .; j_gene: TRBJ1-6; abundance: .; CDR3nt: TGTGCCAGCAGTCGTACCCGGGACACGGGTTCTTCACCCCTCCACTTT; CDR3aa: CASSRTRDTGSSPLHF
v_gene: TRBV6-5; d_gene: .; j_gene: TRBJ2-7; abundance: once; CDR3nt: TGTGCCAGCAGTCTCCGGGACGGCTTATACGAGCAGTACTTC; CDR3aa: CASSLRDGLYEQYF
v_gene: TRBV29-1; d_gene: TRBD1; j_gene: TRBJ2-5; abundance: .; CDR3nt: TGCAGCGTGACGGACAGGGGCCCAGAGACCCAGTACTTC; CDR3aa: CSVTDRGPETQYF
v_gene: TRBV9; d_gene: .; j_gene: TRBJ2-7; abundance: .; CDR3nt: TGTGCCAGCAGCGTAACTGTCGGTTCGCAGCAGTACTTC; CDR3aa: CASSVTVGSQQYF
v_gene: TRBV10-3; d_gene: .; j_gene: TRBJ1-4; abundance: .; CDR3nt: TGTGCCACCTCGCACGGCTTAAATGAAAAACTGTTTTTT; CDR3aa: CATSHGLNEKLFF
v_gene: TRBV18; d_gene: TRBD1; j_gene: TRBJ2-7; abundance: .; CDR3nt: TGTGCCAGCTCACCAGGGGGGCAGGGGGCCACCTACGAGCAGTACTTC; CDR3aa: CASSPGGQGATYEQYF
v_gene: TRBV30; d_gene: .; j_gene: TRBJ1-5; abundance: .; CDR3nt: TGTGCCTGGACCGGACAGCAGACTAATCAGCCCCAGCATTTT; CDR3aa: CAWTGQQTNQPQHF
v_gene: TRBV7-2; d_gene: .; j_gene: TRBJ2-1; abundance: .; CDR3nt: TGTGCCAGCAGCTTAGGGGGCCAGCGCAATGAGCAGTTCTTC; CDR3aa: CASSLGGQRNEQFF
v_gene: TRBV25-1; d_gene: TRBD2; j_gene: TRBJ2-3; abundance: .; CDR3nt: TGTGCCAGCAGTAGCCTAGCGGACACAGATACGCAGTATTTT; CDR3aa: CASSSLADTDTQYF
v_gene: TRBV6-5; d_gene: .; j_gene: TRBJ1-1; abundance: .; CDR3nt: TGTGCCAGCAGTTACCGAACAGGCCTGAACACTGAAGCTTTCTTT; CDR3aa: CASSYRTGLNTEAFF
v_gene: TRBV27; d_gene: .; j_gene: TRBJ1-3; abundance: .; CDR3nt: TGTGCCAGCAGTTTATCGGGACTTTATGGAAACACCATATATTTT; CDR3aa: CASSLSGLYGNTIYF
v_gene: TRBV15; d_gene: TRBD2; j_gene: TRBJ2-5; abundance: .; CDR3nt: TGTGCCACCAGCAGAGATCCGACTAGCAAAGAGACCCAGTACTTC; CDR3aa: CATSRDPTSKETQYF
v_gene: TRBV27; d_gene: .; j_gene: TRBJ2-5; abundance: .; CDR3nt: TGTGCCAGCAGTGTCGTGCGAGGGGGGGGGACCCAGTACTTC; CDR3aa: CASSVVRGGGTQYF
v_gene: TRBV11-3; d_gene: TRBD2; j_gene: TRBJ2-1; abundance: once; CDR3nt: TGTGCCAGCAGCTCCCTCGGGGGGACTAGCCTGGGTGAGCAGTTCTTC; CDR3aa: CASSSLGGTSLGEQFF
v_gene: TRBV18; d_gene: TRBD1; j_gene: TRBJ2-5; abundance: .; CDR3nt: TGTGCCAGCCTACCAATGACAGGGGAAGAGACCCAGTACTTC; CDR3aa: CASLPMTGEETQYF
v_gene: TRBV15; d_gene: .; j_gene: TRBJ2-1; abundance: .; CDR3nt: TGTGCCACCAGCAGAGATGGAGGGCTCTACAATGAGCAGTTCTTC; CDR3aa: CATSRDGGLYNEQFF
v_gene: TRBV11-2; d_gene: .; j_gene: TRBJ1-1; abundance: few; CDR3nt: TGTGCCAGCAGCTTAGTTGGGGGATTCACTGAAGCTTTCTTT; CDR3aa: CASSLVGGFTEAFF
v_gene: TRBV9; d_gene: .; j_gene: TRBJ2-2; abundance: .; CDR3nt: TGTGCCAGCAGCGTCTTCCTAGATAAGGGGATCGGGGAGCTGTTTTTT; CDR3aa: CASSVFLDKGIGELFF
v_gene: TRBV9; d_gene: .; j_gene: TRBJ1-3; abundance: .; CDR3nt: TGTGCCAGCAGCGTACAACCCGGGGCTGGAAACACCATATATTTT; CDR3aa: CASSVQPGAGNTIYF
v_gene: TRBV7-2; d_gene: TRBD2; j_gene: TRBJ2-7; abundance: .; CDR3nt: TGTGCCAGCAGCTTAGTTGGGACTAGGGGGAGCTCCTACGAGCAGTACTTC; CDR3aa: CASSLVGTRGSSYEQYF
v_gene: TRBV6-5; d_gene: .; j_gene: TRBJ2-7; abundance: .; CDR3nt: TGTGCCAGCAGCCCCCAGGGAGGCCCCTACGAGCAGTACTTC; CDR3aa: CASSPQGGPYEQYF
v_gene: TRBV7-9; d_gene: .; j_gene: TRBJ2-5; abundance: .; CDR3nt: TGTGCCAGCAGCTTAGGAGAAATACAACAAGAGACCCAGTACTTC; CDR3aa: CASSLGEIQQETQYF